This T cell receptor (beta chain) was documented in a study of blood T cell repertoires in COVID-19. This table comes from immunoSEQ multiplex PCR, and its TCRdb copy is limited to in-frame clones, with some not included. The sample lists more than 100,000 clones; over 75% were seen once. Trimming took 5 bases from V and 5 from J, leaving 18 bases between them. CDR1 is MNHNY, CDR2 SVGAGI, per germline (reference sequence). This CDR3 is built from 15 residues. This clone was detected only once. This TCR derives from a human donor in a cohort sampled during active or convalescent COVID-19. The rearrangement uses TRBV6-6 and TRBJ1-1, with a tentative D call TRBD1 (6 bases). Sequencing input: peripheral blood. DNA for the CDR3: TGTGCCAGCAGTACCGGCGGGGGGCTGGGGACTGAAGCTTTCTTT. As protein: CASSTGGGLGTEAFF.